What follows describes a single T cell receptor (beta chain). Its matching antigen is unknown. Germline CDR1 and CDR2: SNHLY and FYNNEI. The CDR3 is 17 residues long. V was trimmed by 2 bases and J by 2 bases, leaving 16 bases between them. Produced via immunoSEQ multiplex PCR; TCRdb's table is partial and in-frame only. Of around 120,000 clones listed, around 93% were seen once; the top ten hold 14%. This sample is drawn from a study of T cell responses to AZD1222 COVID-19 vaccine. The study's findings and limits: Only after the peak T cell response were repertoires sampled. Regions 160-218 and 743-854 dominated among vaccine-associated CD4 TCRs spanning spike.

The sample in question was peripheral blood, obtained on day 0 of AZD1222 vaccination. The chain is built from TRBV2 and TRBJ2-1; the D gene is possibly TRBD2 (6 bases). The receptor was isolated from an adult in good health. The CDR3 DNA reads TGTGCCAGCAGTGAACGGAGCCCCTTAGCGGCCTACAATGAGCAGTTCTTC. This translates into CASSERSPLAAYNEQFF.